These 25 T cell receptor beta chains were all obtained from the same sample, sequenced in a study of blood T cells in healthy people across ages. A sample-barcoded 5' primer and a J-beta primer mix were used in a second PCR of roughly 7 to 11 cycles. TCRdb used MiXCR to reprocess the 5' RACE reads, holding one entry per CDR3 protein. Among about 1,400,000 distinct CDR3 sequences listed, around 59% were seen once. Source material: blood. The receptor set was obtained from a man aged 18 to 29 in good health.

The chain combines TRBV7-2 with TRBJ2-7; D unresolved. This CDR3 is 15 amino acids long. Germline-derived CDR1 and CDR2 are SGHTA and FQGNSA. Trimming pared 5 bases from V and 3 bases from J, leaving 17 bases between. The CDR3 DNA follows: TGTGCCAGCAGCCAAAATTCGGGCAGAGACTACGAGCAGTACTTC. Its protein is CASSQNSGRDYEQYF.

This sequence joins TRBV2 and TRBJ2-1; possibly TRBD1 for D (7 bases). V lost 4 bases and J 3 bases, leaving 13 bases between the germline ends. The CDR3 is made up of 15 amino acids. Germline V gives CDR1 SNHLY, CDR2 FYNNEI. The CDR3 loop is CASSALQGGYNEQFF. CDR3 DNA: TGTGCCAGCAGTGCGCTCCAGGGGGGCTACAATGAGCAGTTCTTC.

This chain joins TRBV27 and TRBJ2-6; tentative D call: TRBD2 (6 bases). The CDR3 extends over 16 amino acids. The germline gives CDR1 MNHEY, CDR2 SMNVEV (reference sequence). The ends were cut back, 5 bases at V and 0 bases at J, with 11 bases in the middle. In nucleotides, the CDR3 is TGTGCCAGCAGTGGAGACGGGGGCTCTGGGGCCAACGTCCTGACTTTC. The encoded protein is CASSGDGGSGANVLTF. The full variable domain, its missing parts supplied by reference TRBV27 and TRBJ2-6, is EAQVTQNPRYLITVTGKKLTVTCSQNMNHEYMSWYRQDPGLGLRQIYYSMNVEVTDKGDVPEGYKVSRKEKRNFPLILESPSPNQTSLYFCASSGDGGSGANVLTFGAGSRLTVL.

The chain uses TRBV7-8 and TRBJ2-1, with TRBD2 matching 7 bases. The length of the CDR3 is 15 residues. J lost 9 bases, V lost 3 bases, and 11 bases had no gene match. Germline CDR1 is SGHVS and CDR2 is FQNEAQ. The DNA for the CDR3 is TGTGCCAGCAGCTTTTCCCGGGGGGAAGGGGTTGAGCAGTTCTTC. Translated: CASSFSRGEGVEQFF.

The chain employs TRBV29-1 and TRBJ2-1; 8 nucleotides agree with TRBD1. V was clipped by 5 bases and J by 9 bases; unmatched bases: 6. The CDR3 spans 12 residues. CDR1 is SQVTM, CDR2 ANQGSEA, per germline. CDR3 region: CSVIWTGIEQFF. DNA for the CDR3: TGCAGCGTTATCTGGACAGGGATTGAGCAGTTCTTC.

The genes are TRBV4-1 and TRBJ2-5; D gene ambiguous. Germline CDR1 and CDR2: MGHRA and YSYEKL. The germline V and J ends were trimmed by 0 bases and 3 bases, with 14 bases remaining between them. The CDR3 has 16 residues. This CDR3 reads CASSQDTAYVKETQYF. In DNA form, the CDR3 reads TGCGCCAGCAGCCAAGATACCGCATACGTCAAAGAGACCCAGTACTTC.

The rearrangement joins TRBV6-2 or TRBV6-3 to TRBJ2-7; a possible D gene is TRBD1 (6 bases). The CDR3 contains 13 residues. Germline V gene lookup returns CDR1 MNHEY and CDR2 SVGEGT. The V and J ends lost 6 bases and 4 bases respectively, with 13 bases between them. The CDR3 spells CASSVGQLYEQYF. The CDR3 DNA sequence: TGTGCCAGCAGCGTCGGACAGCTTTACGAGCAGTACTTC.

The CDR3 DNA reads as TGTGCCAGCAGTGATCTCAGGGGGTACCAAGAGACCCAGTACTTC. As protein: CASSDLRGYQETQYF. The gene calls are TRBV2 and TRBJ2-5; 7 bases agree with TRBD1. The CDR3 is made up of 15 amino acids. V shed 3 bases and J 0 bases; nucleotides not matched to a gene: 4. From germline, CDR1 is SNHLY and CDR2 FYNNEI.

The chain links TRBV27 to TRBJ2-7; 9 bases are shared with TRBD2. Unmatched junction bases numbered 9, after V lost 6 bases and J lost 0 bases. The CDR3 runs to 16 residues. Germline V gene data show CDR1 as MNHEY and CDR2 as SMNVEV (reference sequence). CDR3 region: CASSGRLAEISYEQYF. The CDR3 DNA sequence: TGTGCCAGCAGCGGAAGACTAGCGGAGATCTCCTACGAGCAGTACTTC.

The chain's CDR3 is CSARVIEGSAEQYF. The CDR3 nucleotides read TGCAGTGCTAGAGTAATAGAGGGATCCGCTGAGCAGTACTTC. This chain joins TRBV20-1 and TRBJ2-7, with D possibly TRBD2 on 5 matching bases. The CDR3 extends over 14 amino acids. The germline gives CDR1 DFQATT, CDR2 SNEGSKA (reference sequence). The V end was cut by 1 base, the J end by 7 bases, with 17 bases between.

The rearrangement uses TRBV29-1 and TRBJ2-4, with TRBD1 as a possible D gene (6 bases). The DNA end is a closer match to TRBJ2-7, so the J assignment may be wrong. Germline assignment: CDR1 SQVTM and CDR2 ANQGSEA. The CDR3 length is 14 residues. The CDR3 region is CSVDGAQGSHEQYF. The CDR3 DNA follows: TGCAGCGTTGACGGGGCCCAGGGGTCCCACGAGCAGTACTTC.

This chain links TRBV28 with TRBJ2-7, with TRBD1 identical over 7 bases. Germline V CDR1 and CDR2: MDHEN, SYDVKM. The CDR3 consists of 14 residues. V trimming: 4 bases; J trimming: 5 bases; junction bases outside the gene matches: 8. CDR3 loop: CASSSGQPPHEQYF. CDR3 bases: TGTGCCAGCAGTTCGGGACAGCCGCCCCACGAGCAGTACTTC.

This clonotype appeared a few times. This chain joins TRBV27 and TRBJ1-6; the D is unclear. The CDR3 contains 12 residues. CDR1 is MNHEY and CDR2 is SMNVEV in the germline V gene (reference sequence). V dropped 3 bases and J dropped 10 bases, with 7 bases sitting between them. Here the CDR3 DNA reads TGTGCCAGCAGTTTCTCGGGGTCACCCCTCCACTTT. Amino acid sequence: CASSFSGSPLHF.

The V gene is TRBV6-5, the J gene TRBJ1-1; D is perhaps TRBD1 (5 bases). The CDR3 totals 16 residues. Deletions cut 5 bases from V and 4 bases from J, with 20 bases between. The germline gives CDR1 MNHEY, CDR2 SVGAGI. CDR3 in amino acids: CASSTNPGRVSTEAFF. As DNA, the CDR3 is TGTGCCAGCAGTACAAACCCGGGGCGGGTGAGCACTGAAGCTTTCTTT.

CDR3 nucleotide sequence: TGTGCCAGCGGCCTAGGGTGGGGGAGTGAAAAACTGTTTTTT. Translation: CASGLGWGSEKLFF. The chain recombines TRBV27 with TRBJ1-4; D is possibly TRBD1 (5 bases). Germline lookup yields CDR1 MNHEY and CDR2 SMNVEV (reference sequence). CDR3 length: 14 amino acids. V gave up 8 bases and J gave up 7 bases, with 17 bases separating them.

The gene calls are TRBV6-5 and TRBJ2-3, with TRBD1 matching over 7 bases. Trimming at V came to 10 bases and at J to 1 base, leaving 8 bases not matched to a gene. Germline CDR1 and CDR2: MNHEY and SVGAGI. The CDR3 runs to 14 residues. This chain's CDR3 is CATWDDRGTDTQYF. Written as DNA, the CDR3 is TGTGCCACCTGGGACGACAGGGGCACAGATACGCAGTATTTT.

The J gene is TRBJ1-2, the V gene TRBV3-1; the D is unclear. The CDR3 totals 14 residues. Trimming cost V 7 bases and J 1 base, with 13 bases left between them. Germline CDR1 reads LGHDT; CDR2 reads YNNKEL (reference sequence). The CDR3 nucleotides are TGTGCCAGCACCCAGGAGATAAGTAACTATGGCTACACCTTC. As protein: CASTQEISNYGYTF.

The J gene is TRBJ2-3, the V gene TRBV10-1, with D maybe TRBD2 (6 bases). Germline V gene sequence: CDR1 WNHNN, CDR2 SYGVQD (reference sequence). The CDR3 runs to 17 residues. The V end lost 2 bases, the J end lost 3 bases, and 18 bases lay between the germline ends. The CDR3 DNA reads TGCGCCAGCAGTGAGGTCGGGGTGGACCGGGGGACAGATACGCAGTATTTT. Translated: CASSEVGVDRGTDTQYF.

The gene calls are TRBV27 and TRBJ2-1; no reliable D call. This CDR3 region has 13 residues. Germline V gene sequence: CDR1 MNHEY, CDR2 SMNVEV (reference sequence). Between the trimmed V and J ends, which lost 6 bases and 7 bases, there was a span of 13 bases. CDR3 DNA: TGTGCCAGCAGAGCTAGTTCAAGTAATGAGCAGTTCTTC. Translated, it gives CASRASSSNEQFF.

Worth noting for this clonotype: A junction end diverges from the germline sequence, so it may reflect a read error. The chain links TRBV6-5 to TRBJ2-5; D gene unclear. Per the germline V gene, CDR1 is MNHEY and CDR2 is SVGAGI. CDR3 length: 13 residues. This chain's CDR3 is CASNKGYQETQYF. CDR3 DNA sequence: TGCGCCAGCAACAAGGGCTACCAAGAGACCCAGTACTTC.

This chain connects TRBV29-1 to TRBJ2-3; weak D call: TRBD2 (6 bases). The CDR3 has 14 residues. Germline loops: CDR1 SQVTM, CDR2 ANQGSEA. V gave up 4 bases and J gave up 5 bases, with 16 bases separating them. CDR3 loop: CSVVGLARRDTQYF. Written as DNA, the CDR3 is TGCAGCGTTGTTGGTCTAGCGCGACGAGATACGCAGTATTTT.

In nucleotides, the CDR3 is TGTGCCAGGACTAGCGGGAGCAATGAGCAGTACTTC. It yields the protein CARTSGSNEQYF. The rearrangement uses TRBV2 and TRBJ2-7; TRBD2 agrees at 12 bases. Germline CDR1 SNHLY, CDR2 FYNNEI. V lost 9 bases, J lost 7 bases, and 4 bases stayed unmatched. This CDR3 is built from 12 residues. Complete variable domain (other parts from reference TRBV2 and TRBJ2-7): EPEVTQTPSHQVTQMGQEVILRCVPISNHLYFYWYRQILGQKVEFLVSFYNNEISEKSEIFDDQFSVERPDGSNFTLKIRSTKLEDSAMYFCARTSGSNEQYFGPGTRLTVT.

This clonotype came up a few times. The rearrangement joins TRBV10-3 to TRBJ2-2; 8 bases match TRBD1. The germline V gene has CDR1 ENHRY and CDR2 SYGVKD. This CDR3 is 14 amino acids long. J was trimmed by 3 bases and V by 4 bases; bases with no gene match: 1. The CDR3 sequence is CAISAGQDTGELFF. The CDR3 nucleotides are TGTGCCATCAGTGCGGGACAGGACACCGGGGAGCTGTTTTTT.

The rearrangement links TRBV7-2 to TRBJ2-1; 8 nucleotides agree with TRBD2. Trimming cost V 4 bases and J 7 bases; bases outside gene matches: 18. The length of the CDR3 is 18 residues. Germline CDR1 and CDR2: SGHTA and FQGNSA. The CDR3 reads CASSSARGARSFTNEQFF. The CDR3 nucleotides are TGTGCCAGCAGCTCCGCGCGGGGGGCCCGCTCCTTTACAAATGAGCAGTTCTTC. Full variable domain (missing parts from reference TRBV7-2 and TRBJ2-1): GAGVSQSPSNKVTEKGKDVELRCDPISGHTALYWYRQSLGQGLEFLIYFQGNSAPDKSGLPSDRFSAERTGGSVSTLTIQRTQQEDSAVYLCASSSARGARSFTNEQFFGPGTRLTVL.

The rearrangement links TRBV6-5 to TRBJ2-7; a weak D match, TRBD2 (5 bases). The ends were cut back, 0 bases at V and 7 bases at J, with 13 bases in the middle. The CDR3 is made up of 14 amino acids. In germline, CDR1 is MNHEY, CDR2 SVGAGI. CDR3 residues: CASSYSTFRGEQYF. As DNA, the CDR3 is TGTGCCAGCAGTTACTCGACATTCCGGGGAGAGCAGTACTTC.